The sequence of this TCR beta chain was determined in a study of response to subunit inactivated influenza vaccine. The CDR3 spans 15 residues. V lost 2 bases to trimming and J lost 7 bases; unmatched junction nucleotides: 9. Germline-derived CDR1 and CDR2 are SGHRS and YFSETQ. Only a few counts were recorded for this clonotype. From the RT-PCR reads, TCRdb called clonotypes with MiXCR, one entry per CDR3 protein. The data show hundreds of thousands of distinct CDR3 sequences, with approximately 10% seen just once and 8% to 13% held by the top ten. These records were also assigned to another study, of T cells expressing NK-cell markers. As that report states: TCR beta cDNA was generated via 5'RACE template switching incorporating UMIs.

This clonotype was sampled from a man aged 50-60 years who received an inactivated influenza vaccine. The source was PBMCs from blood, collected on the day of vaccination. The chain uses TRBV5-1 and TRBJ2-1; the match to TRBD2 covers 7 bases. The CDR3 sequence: CASSFQAGVGNEQFF. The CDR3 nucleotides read TGCGCCAGCAGCTTTCAGGCGGGAGTTGGAAATGAGCAGTTCTTC.